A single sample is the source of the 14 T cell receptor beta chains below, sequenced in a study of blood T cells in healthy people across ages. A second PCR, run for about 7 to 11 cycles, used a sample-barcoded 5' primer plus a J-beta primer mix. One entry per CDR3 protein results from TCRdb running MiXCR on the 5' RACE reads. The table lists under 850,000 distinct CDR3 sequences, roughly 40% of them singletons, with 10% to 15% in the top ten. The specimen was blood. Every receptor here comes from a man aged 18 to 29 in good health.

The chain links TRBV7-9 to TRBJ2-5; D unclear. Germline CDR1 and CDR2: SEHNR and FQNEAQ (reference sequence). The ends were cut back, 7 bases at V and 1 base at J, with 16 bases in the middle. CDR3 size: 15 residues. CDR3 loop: CASTKSSLLQETQYF. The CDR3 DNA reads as TGTGCCAGCACCAAGAGTAGCCTGCTCCAAGAGACCCAGTACTTC. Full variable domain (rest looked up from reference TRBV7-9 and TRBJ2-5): DTGVSQNPRHKITKRGQNVTFRCDPISEHNRLYWYRQTLGQGPEFLTYFQNEAQLEKSRLLSDRFSAERPKGSFSTLEIQRTEQGDSAMYLCASTKSSLLQETQYFGPGTRLLVL.

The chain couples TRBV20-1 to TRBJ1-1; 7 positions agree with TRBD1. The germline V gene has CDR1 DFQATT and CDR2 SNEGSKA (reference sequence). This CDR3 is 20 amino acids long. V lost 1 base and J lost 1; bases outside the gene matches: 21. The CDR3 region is CSARVVGQSPNLRANTEAFF. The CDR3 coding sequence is TGCAGTGCTAGAGTGGTGGGACAGTCTCCCAACCTGCGGGCGAACACTGAAGCTTTCTTT.

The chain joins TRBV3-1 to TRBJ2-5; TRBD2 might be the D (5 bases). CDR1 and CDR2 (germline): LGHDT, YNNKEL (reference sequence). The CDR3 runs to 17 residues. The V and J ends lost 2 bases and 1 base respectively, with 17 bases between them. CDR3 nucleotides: TGTGCCAGCAGCCAATTCTCATTCGCGGGCCGCCAAGAGACCCAGTACTTC. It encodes CASSQFSFAGRQETQYF.

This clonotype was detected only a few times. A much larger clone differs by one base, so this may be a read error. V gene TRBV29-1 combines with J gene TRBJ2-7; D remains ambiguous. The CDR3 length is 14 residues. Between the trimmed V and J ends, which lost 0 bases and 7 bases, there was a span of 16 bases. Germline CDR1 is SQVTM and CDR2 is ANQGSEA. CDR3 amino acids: CSVEESWQSNEQYF. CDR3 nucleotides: TGCAGCGTTGAAGAGAGCTGGCAGAGCAATGAGCAGTACTTC.

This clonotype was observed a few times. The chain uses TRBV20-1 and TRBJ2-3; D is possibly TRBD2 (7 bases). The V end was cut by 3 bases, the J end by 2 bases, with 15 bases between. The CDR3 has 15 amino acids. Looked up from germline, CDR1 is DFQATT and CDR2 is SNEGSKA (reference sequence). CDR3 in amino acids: CSASGRGGSTDTQYF. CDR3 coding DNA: TGCAGTGCTAGTGGAAGGGGGGGCTCCACAGATACGCAGTATTTT.

CDR3 residues: CASSPTMTGSDTQYF. DNA for the CDR3: TGTGCCAGCTCACCGACCATGACAGGTTCAGATACGCAGTATTTT. This chain connects TRBV18 to TRBJ2-3, with D tentatively TRBD1 (6 bases). The CDR3 covers 15 residues. With 3 bases removed from V and 4 bases from J, the gap between germline ends came to 14 bases. Germline V gene lookup returns CDR1 KGHSH and CDR2 LQKENI.

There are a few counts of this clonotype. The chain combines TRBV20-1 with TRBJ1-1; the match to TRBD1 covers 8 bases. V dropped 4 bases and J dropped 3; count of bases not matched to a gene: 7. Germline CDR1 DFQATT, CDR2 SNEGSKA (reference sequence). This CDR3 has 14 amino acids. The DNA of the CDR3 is TGCAGTGCTACCCCGACAGGGGCCGACACTGAAGCTTTCTTT. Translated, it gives CSATPTGADTEAFF.

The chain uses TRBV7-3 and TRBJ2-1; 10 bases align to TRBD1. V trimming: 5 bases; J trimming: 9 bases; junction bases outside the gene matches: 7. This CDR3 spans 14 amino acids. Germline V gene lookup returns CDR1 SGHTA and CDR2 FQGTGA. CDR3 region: CASSIRQGASEQFF. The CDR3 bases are TGTGCCAGCAGCATCAGACAGGGGGCCAGTGAGCAGTTCTTC.

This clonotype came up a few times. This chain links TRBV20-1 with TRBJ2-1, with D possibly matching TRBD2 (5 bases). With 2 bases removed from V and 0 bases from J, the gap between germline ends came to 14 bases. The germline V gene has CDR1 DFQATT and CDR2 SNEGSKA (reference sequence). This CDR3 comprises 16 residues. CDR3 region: CSARKVEAASYNEQFF. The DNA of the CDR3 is TGCAGTGCTAGAAAAGTGGAGGCGGCCTCCTACAATGAGCAGTTCTTC.

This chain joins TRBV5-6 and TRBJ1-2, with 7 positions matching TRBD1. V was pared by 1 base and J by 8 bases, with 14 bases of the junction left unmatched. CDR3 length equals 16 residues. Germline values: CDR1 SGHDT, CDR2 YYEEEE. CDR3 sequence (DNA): TGTGCCAGCAGCTTGAGCCAGGGACAGTTGAATTGGGGCTACACCTTC. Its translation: CASSLSQGQLNWGYTF.

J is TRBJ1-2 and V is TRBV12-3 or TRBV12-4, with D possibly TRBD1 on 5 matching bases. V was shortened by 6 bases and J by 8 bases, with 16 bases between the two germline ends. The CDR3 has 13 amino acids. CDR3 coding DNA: TGTGCCAGCAGAGCGCAGGGTTCGGAAGGCTACACCTTC. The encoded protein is CASRAQGSEGYTF.

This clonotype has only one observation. CDR3 loop: CSASKLALAGELFF. CDR3 DNA: TGCAGTGCTAGTAAACTAGCGTTGGCCGGGGAGCTGTTTTTT. The chain has TRBV20-1 and TRBJ2-2, with 7 bases lining up with TRBD2. V dropped 3 bases and J dropped 6; count of bases not matched to a gene: 7. The CDR3 extends over 14 amino acids. Germline V gene data show CDR1 as DFQATT and CDR2 as SNEGSKA (reference sequence).

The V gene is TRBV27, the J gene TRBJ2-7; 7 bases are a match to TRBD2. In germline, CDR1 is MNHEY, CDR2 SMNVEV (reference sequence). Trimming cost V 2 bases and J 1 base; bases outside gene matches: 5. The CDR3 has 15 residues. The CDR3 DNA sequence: TGTGCCAGCAGTTTAGTCAGGGAGGGATCCTACGAGCAGTACTTC. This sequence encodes CASSLVREGSYEQYF.

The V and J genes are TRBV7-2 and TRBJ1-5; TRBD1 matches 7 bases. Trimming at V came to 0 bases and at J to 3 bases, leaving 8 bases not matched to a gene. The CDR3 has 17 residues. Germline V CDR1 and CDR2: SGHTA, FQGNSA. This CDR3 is CASSLAPTGLANQPQHF. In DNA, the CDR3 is TGTGCCAGCAGCTTAGCCCCGACAGGGCTGGCCAATCAGCCCCAGCATTTT.